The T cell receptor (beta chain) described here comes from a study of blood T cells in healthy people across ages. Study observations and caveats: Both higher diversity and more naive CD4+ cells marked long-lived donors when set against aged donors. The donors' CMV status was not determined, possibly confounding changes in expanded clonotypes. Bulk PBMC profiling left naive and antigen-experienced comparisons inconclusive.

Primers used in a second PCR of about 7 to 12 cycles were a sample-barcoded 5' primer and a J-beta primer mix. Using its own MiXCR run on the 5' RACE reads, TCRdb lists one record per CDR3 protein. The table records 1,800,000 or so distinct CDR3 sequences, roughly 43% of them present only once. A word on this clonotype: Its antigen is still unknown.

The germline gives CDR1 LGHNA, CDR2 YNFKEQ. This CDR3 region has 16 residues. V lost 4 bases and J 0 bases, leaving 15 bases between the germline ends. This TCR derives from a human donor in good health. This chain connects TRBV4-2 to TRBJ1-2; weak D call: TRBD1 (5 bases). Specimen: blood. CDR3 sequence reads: CASSPGTKISNYGYTF. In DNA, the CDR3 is TGTGCCAGCAGCCCCGGGACGAAGATCTCTAACTATGGCTACACCTTC.